The 19 T cell receptor beta chains below were found in one sample sequenced in a study of blood T cell repertoires in COVID-19. Assay used: immunoSEQ multiplex PCR; TCRdb lists only in-frame clones, some missing. The top ten hold roughly 8% of the sample, which has 140,000 to 150,000 clones, 80% to 90% seen once. The sequenced sample was peripheral blood. These receptors originate from a human donor with acute or convalescent COVID-19. The donor label of this sample is uncertain.

This clone was recorded many times. The V and J genes are TRBV10-3 and TRBJ2-1; 8 nucleotides match TRBD2. CDR1 is ENHRY, CDR2 SYGVKD, per germline. The CDR3 covers 16 residues. The ends lost 3 bases at V and 4 bases at J; junction bases unmatched: 8. The CDR3 spells CAISESFSGVYNEQFF. CDR3 DNA: TGTGCCATCAGTGAAAGCTTTAGCGGGGTTTACAATGAGCAGTTCTTC.

The rearrangement uses TRBV19 and TRBJ2-1, with 9 bases matching TRBD1. Germline CDR1 reads LNHDA; CDR2 reads SQIVND (reference sequence). This CDR3 comprises 16 residues. With V trimmed by 5 bases and J by 4 bases, 9 bases remained unmatched. CDR3 DNA: TGTGCCAGTAGTTCCCTTACAGGGGGCGCGTACAATGAGCAGTTCTTC. This translates into CASSSLTGGAYNEQFF.

V and J are TRBV3-1 (or the pseudogene TRBV3-2) and TRBJ1-1; D remains unclear. Germline V gene sequence: CDR1 LGHDT, CDR2 YNNKEL (reference sequence). The V gene lost 4 bases and the J gene lost 1 base, with 7 bases spanning the gap. This CDR3 spans 13 amino acids. The CDR3 reads CASSPKANTEAFF. The DNA of the CDR3 is TGTGCCAGCAGCCCGAAAGCGAACACTGAAGCTTTCTTT.

This clone turned up a few times. The rearrangement uses TRBV2 and TRBJ2-2; 9 positions agree with TRBD1. Germline V lookup: CDR1 SNHLY, CDR2 FYNNEI. V was pared by 7 bases and J by 8 bases, with 8 bases of the junction left unmatched. The length of the CDR3 is 14 residues. CDR3 nucleotides: TGTGCCAGCACCTCGGGACAGGGCCGGGGGGAGCTGTTTTTT. This translates into CASTSGQGRGELFF.

CDR3 coding DNA: TGCGCCAGCAGCCCACAGGGTGACTATGGCTACACCTTC. Translation gives CASSPQGDYGYTF. V is TRBV5-1 and J is TRBJ1-2; D is perhaps TRBD1 (6 bases). CDR3 length: 13 amino acids. Germline values: CDR1 SGHRS, CDR2 YFSETQ. V was clipped by 4 bases and J by 3 bases, with 10 bases between them.

The table lists this clone with a count of one. The CDR3 is CASRTSGTDTQYF. CDR3 nucleotides: TGTGCCAGCAGAACTAGCGGAACAGATACGCAGTATTTT. The genes are TRBV25-1 and TRBJ2-3; 8 bases match TRBD2. Losses at the gene ends were 6 bases for V and 3 bases for J; bases not matched to a gene: 2. CDR3 size: 13 residues. The germline gives CDR1 MGHDK, CDR2 SYGVNS.

The rearrangement links TRBV19 to TRBJ2-4, with D tentatively TRBD1 (7 bases). This CDR3 contains 17 residues. The germline V and J ends were trimmed by 5 bases and 8 bases, with 25 bases remaining between them. The germline V gene has CDR1 LNHDA and CDR2 SQIVND (reference sequence). The CDR3 is CASSGGGGAPQMHIQYF. CDR3 bases: TGTGCCAGTAGTGGTGGAGGGGGCGCCCCCCAAATGCACATTCAGTACTTC. Supplemented by reference TRBV19 and TRBJ2-4, the full variable domain reads DGGITQSPKYLFRKEGQNVTLSCEQNLNHDAMYWYRQDPGQGLRLIYYSQIVNDFQKGDIAEGYSVSREKKESFPLTVTSAQKNPTAFYLCASSGGGGAPQMHIQYFGAGTRLSVL.

The rearrangement links TRBV5-1 to TRBJ1-1, with TRBD1 matching over 8 bases. The V gene's germline CDR1 is SGHRS and CDR2 YFSETQ. This CDR3 has 15 amino acids. V was pared by 1 base and J by 2 bases, with 4 bases of the junction left unmatched. As DNA, the CDR3 is TGCGCCAGCAGCTTGCAGGGGGCGCGAAACACTGAAGCTTTCTTT. Translated, it gives CASSLQGARNTEAFF. Variable domain in full (rest from reference TRBV5-1 and TRBJ1-1): KAGVTQTPRYLIKTRGQQVTLSCSPISGHRSVSWYQQTPGQGLQFLFEYFSETQRNKGNFPGRFSGRQFSNSRSEMNVSTLELGDSALYLCASSLQGARNTEAFFGQGTRLTVV.

This chain links TRBV4-1 with TRBJ1-2; D gene uncertain. This CDR3 is built from 15 residues. Per the germline V gene, CDR1 is MGHRA and CDR2 is YSYEKL. The V and J ends lost 3 bases and 5 bases respectively, with 16 bases between them. The CDR3, as DNA: TGCGCCAGCAGCCAGGCGGGCCGAATCAAATATGGCTACACCTTC. It encodes CASSQAGRIKYGYTF.

The rearrangement links TRBV27 to TRBJ1-1; D gene unclear. V shed 6 bases and J shed 1 base, with 9 bases lying between them. Germline V lookup: CDR1 MNHEY, CDR2 SMNVEV (reference sequence). The CDR3 is 13 residues long. The CDR3 region is CASRSGSNTEAFF. CDR3 sequence (DNA): TGTGCCAGCAGATCCGGGTCGAACACTGAAGCTTTCTTT.

The V call is TRBV6-1, the J call TRBJ2-7; the match to TRBD1 covers 10 bases. With V trimmed by 3 bases and J by 2 bases, 4 bases remained unmatched. The CDR3 contains 15 residues. The V gene's germline CDR1 is MNHNS and CDR2 SASEGT. The CDR3 nucleotides read TGTGCCAGCAGTGAGGGACAGGGGACCCCCTACGAGCAGTACGTC. This gives the protein CASSEGQGTPYEQYV.

The chain links TRBV7-9 to TRBJ1-2, with 7 bases aligning to TRBD1. Trimming at V came to 6 bases and at J to 8 bases, leaving 9 bases not matched to a gene. CDR1 is SEHNR and CDR2 is FQNEAQ in the germline V gene (reference sequence). This CDR3 is 13 amino acids long. This chain's CDR3 is CASSRDRPLGYTF. The CDR3 coding sequence is TGTGCCAGCAGTAGGGACAGACCCCTCGGCTACACCTTC.

This clone showed up just a few times. The gene calls are TRBV25-1 and TRBJ2-2; the match to TRBD1 covers 7 bases. The CDR3 loop spans 16 amino acids. Germline-derived CDR1 and CDR2 are MGHDK and SYGVNS. V lost 3 bases to trimming and J lost 4 bases; unmatched junction nucleotides: 8. This CDR3 is CASSDSRQGSTGELFF. As DNA, the CDR3 is TGTGCCAGCAGTGATTCAAGACAGGGAAGCACCGGGGAGCTGTTTTTT.

The rearrangement uses TRBV19 and TRBJ2-4, with TRBD1 as a possible D gene (5 bases). V was shortened by 4 bases and J by 0 bases, with 10 bases between the two germline ends. The CDR3 length is 15 residues. Looked up from germline, CDR1 is LNHDA and CDR2 is SQIVND (reference sequence). CDR3 amino acids: CASSTRGQAKNIQYF. The CDR3 DNA reads as TGTGCCAGTAGTACAAGGGGTCAAGCCAAAAACATTCAGTACTTC.

The rearrangement uses TRBV7-6 and TRBJ2-3, with 7 bases identical to TRBD2. CDR1 and CDR2 (germline): SGHVS, FNYEAQ. The CDR3 sequence is 15 residues long. V shed 3 bases and J 6 bases; nucleotides not matched to a gene: 9. For the CDR3, the DNA is TGTGCCAGCAGCTTGGGGGGGTCACCGCTTGATACGCAGTATTTT. This codes for CASSLGGSPLDTQYF. The full variable domain, completed using reference TRBV7-6 and TRBJ2-3, is GAGVSQSPRYKVTKRGQDVALRCDPISGHVSLYWYRQALGQGPEFLTYFNYEAQQDKSGLPNDRFSAERPEGSISTLTIQRTEQRDSAMYRCASSLGGSPLDTQYFGPGTRLTVL.

This clone was counted a few times. This chain connects TRBV5-5 to TRBJ1-1; D remains ambiguous. CDR1 SGHKS and CDR2 YYEKEE come from the germline V gene (reference sequence). The CDR3 spans 14 residues. Trimming left V 0 bases short and J 3 bases short, with 9 bases between. The CDR3 DNA reads as TGTGCCAGCAGCTTGGCCAGGAGGGACACTGAAGCTTTCTTT. Translation gives CASSLARRDTEAFF.

The chain employs TRBV27 and TRBJ1-1, with D possibly being TRBD1 (5 bases). This CDR3 is 14 amino acids long. V was cut by 8 bases and J by 0 bases, with 13 bases left in between. The germline V gene has CDR1 MNHEY and CDR2 SMNVEV (reference sequence). CDR3 loop: CASSPSTVNTEAFF. CDR3 sequence (DNA): TGTGCCAGCTCCCCTTCGACAGTGAACACTGAAGCTTTCTTT.

The chain combines TRBV5-6 with TRBJ1-2; TRBD1 is a possible D gene (5 bases). CDR1 and CDR2 from the germline V gene are SGHDT and YYEEEE. The ends were cut back, 0 bases at V and 4 bases at J, with 13 bases in the middle. This CDR3 contains 15 residues. DNA of the CDR3: TGTGCCAGCAGCTTGGGGCGGGACGGGACCTATGGCTACACCTTC. Protein product: CASSLGRDGTYGYTF.

The J gene is TRBJ2-1, the V gene TRBV20-1; D is ambiguous. V was shortened by 1 base and J by 10 bases, with 8 bases between the two germline ends. Per the germline V gene, CDR1 is DFQATT and CDR2 is SNEGSKA (reference sequence). This CDR3 contains 11 residues. CDR3 DNA sequence: TGCAGTGCTAGAGTGCTCCGGGAGCAGTTCTTC. Translated: CSARVLREQFF.